This TCR beta chain was recorded in a study of response to subunit inactivated influenza vaccine. Overall study findings and caveats: The authors offered the suggestion that each seasonal influenza vaccination recruits few new T cells.

The CDR3 totals 16 residues. V lost 5 bases to trimming and J lost 5 bases; unmatched junction nucleotides: 10. CDR1 is SGHVS and CDR2 is FQNEAQ in the germline V gene. The sample holds a few counts of this clonotype. The antigen remains unidentified. TCRdb called the RT-PCR reads again in MiXCR, with one record for every CDR3 protein. The table shows fewer than 750,000 distinct CDR3 sequences, with 14% occurring only once. This chain connects TRBV7-8 to TRBJ2-5; 11 bases align to TRBD2. Sequences were derived from PBMCs from blood, sampled roughly 12 days after vaccination. This TCR came from a man aged 50 or older who received an inactivated influenza vaccine. This CDR3 is CASSPHSGGVRETQYF. The CDR3 DNA follows: TGTGCCAGCAGCCCCCATAGCGGGGGGGTCCGTGAGACCCAGTACTTC.